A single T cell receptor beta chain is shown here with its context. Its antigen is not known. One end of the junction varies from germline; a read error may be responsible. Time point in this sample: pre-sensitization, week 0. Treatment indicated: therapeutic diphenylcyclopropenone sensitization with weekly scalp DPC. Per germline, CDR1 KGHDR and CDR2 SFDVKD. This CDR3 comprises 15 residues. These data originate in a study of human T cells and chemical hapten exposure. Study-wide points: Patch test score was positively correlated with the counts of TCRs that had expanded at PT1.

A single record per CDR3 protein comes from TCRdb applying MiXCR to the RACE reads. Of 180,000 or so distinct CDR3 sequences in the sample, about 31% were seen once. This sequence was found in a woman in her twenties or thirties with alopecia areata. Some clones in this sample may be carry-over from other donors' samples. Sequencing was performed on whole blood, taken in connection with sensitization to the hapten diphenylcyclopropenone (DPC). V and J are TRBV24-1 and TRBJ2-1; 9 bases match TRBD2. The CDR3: CATSDFERGVNEQSF. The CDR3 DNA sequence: TGTGCCACCAGTGATTTCGAGCGGGGGGTGAATGAGCAGTCCTTC.